A selection of T cell receptor beta chains follows, all from one sample in a study of somatic mutations in cytotoxic T cells in rheumatoid arthritis. Some clones are missing from TCRdb's copy, which holds only in-frame ones; the method was immunoSEQ multiplex PCR. The table shows over 20,000 clones, with 82% occurring only once. Sequencing was performed on CD8+ T cells sorted from blood. The source of these receptors is a man aged 50-60 years in good health. Each CDR3 is given with its conserved first and last residue. D genes are given only for firm matches. For some rows the clone size is stated as once, few or many, or as a class when expanded; others skip it.

j_gene,v_gene,abundance,d_gene,CDR3aa,CDR3nt
TRBJ2-7,TRBV6-4,few,NA,CASSYRRSYEQYF,TGTGCCAGCAGTTATAGGCGCTCCTACGAGCAGTACTTC
TRBJ2-7,TRBV4-1,NA,TRBD2,CASSQGEREPRSMGYEQYF,TGCGCCAGCAGCCAAGGAGAGCGGGAGCCCCGGTCTATGGGCTACGAGCAGTACTTC
TRBJ2-1,TRBV2,NA,TRBD2,CASTTGLAGVGEQFF,TGTGCCAGCACCACGGGACTAGCGGGAGTCGGGGAGCAGTTCTTC
TRBJ2-7,TRBV10-3,few,NA,CAISESGGTGEQYF,TGTGCCATCAGTGAGTCGGGCGGTACTGGCGAGCAGTACTTC
TRBJ2-7,TRBV27,once,NA,CASSFGKNSYEQYF,TGTGCCAGCAGTTTCGGGAAAAACTCCTACGAGCAGTACTTC
TRBJ1-3,TRBV29-1,NA,NA,CSVEAVGQGNTIYF,TGCAGCGTTGAGGCTGTAGGACAGGGAAACACCATATATTTT
TRBJ2-1,TRBV6-4,NA,NA,CASSDNRESNNEQFF,TGTGCCAGCAGTGACAACCGGGAGAGCAACAATGAGCAGTTCTTC
TRBJ2-7,TRBV7-9,NA,TRBD1,CASSSSVYGTGLYEQYF,TGTGCCAGCAGCTCTAGCGTTTATGGGACAGGCCTCTACGAGCAGTACTTC
TRBJ2-2,TRBV6-1,NA,NA,CASSEATSGELFF,TGTGCCAGCAGTGAAGCCACATCCGGGGAGCTGTTTTTT
TRBJ2-1,TRBV13,NA,TRBD2,CASSLRASGTYNEQFF,TGTGCCAGCAGCTTAAGGGCTAGCGGGACCTACAATGAGCAGTTCTTC
TRBJ2-7,TRBV4-1,NA,TRBD2,CASSQGEGRSYEQYF,TGCGCCAGCAGCCAAGGGGAGGGGAGATCCTACGAGCAGTACTTC
TRBJ1-1,TRBV29-1,few,TRBD1,CSDGRDRGAFF,TGCAGCGACGGCCGGGACAGGGGAGCTTTCTTT
TRBJ2-6,TRBV30,NA,TRBD1,CAWSGDRGRGGLNVLTF,TGTGCCTGGAGTGGGGACAGGGGCCGGGGGGGTCTCAACGTCCTGACTTTC
TRBJ2-3,TRBV5-1,NA,NA,CASSFGQAGSTDTQYF,TGCGCCAGCAGCTTCGGGCAAGCGGGTAGCACAGATACGCAGTATTTT
TRBJ1-5,TRBV5-5,NA,NA,CASSPGEGNQPQHF,TGTGCCAGCAGCCCGGGCGAAGGCAATCAGCCCCAGCATTTT
TRBJ2-7,TRBV9,few,NA,CASSGQENSYEQYF,TGTGCCAGCAGCGGACAGGAAAACTCCTACGAGCAGTACTTC
TRBJ2-3,TRBV7-9,NA,NA,CASSYRIDQIPSTDTQYF,TGTGCCAGCAGCTATAGGATAGATCAGATCCCTAGCACAGATACGCAGTATTTT
TRBJ2-4,TRBV9,NA,NA,CASSVAGLAKNIQYF,TGTGCCAGCAGCGTAGCCGGGCTAGCCAAAAACATTCAGTACTTC
TRBJ2-1,TRBV6-6,NA,NA,CAVILGNEQFF,TGTGCCGTAATCCTGGGCAATGAGCAGTTCTTC
TRBJ2-5,TRBV29-1,NA,NA,CSVEEWETQYF,TGCAGCGTTGAAGAATGGGAGACCCAGTACTTC
TRBJ2-2,TRBV27,once,NA,CATRASRNTGELFF,TGTGCCACAAGGGCTAGTAGGAACACCGGGGAGCTGTTTTTT
TRBJ2-7,TRBV11-3,NA,NA,CASREQGGVEQYF,TGTGCCAGCCGGGAACAGGGGGGGGTCGAGCAGTACTTC
TRBJ1-5,TRBV27,once,NA,CASSQEGRNQPQHF,TGTGCCAGCAGTCAGGAGGGCCGCAATCAGCCCCAGCATTTT
TRBJ1-2,TRBV11-1,NA,NA,CASSFRGNYGYTF,TGTGCCAGCAGCTTCAGGGGAAACTATGGCTACACCTTC
TRBJ2-2,TRBV13,NA,NA,CASSFLRTGELFF,TGTGCCAGCAGTTTCCTCAGAACCGGGGAGCTGTTTTTT
TRBJ2-5,TRBV5-4,NA,NA,CASSLGVVAGPVQETQYF,TGTGCCAGCAGCTTGGGGGTTGTGGCGGGCCCTGTACAAGAGACCCAGTACTTC
TRBJ2-7,TRBV6-1,NA,NA,CASSETGTVYEQYF,TGTGCCAGCAGCGAAACAGGTACGGTCTACGAGCAGTACTTC
TRBJ2-7,TRBV30,NA,NA,CAWSVSAGAYEQYF,TGTGCCTGGAGTGTATCGGCAGGGGCCTACGAGCAGTACTTC
TRBJ1-4,TRBV7-8,NA,TRBD1,CASSFPGQGADEKLFF,TGTGCCAGCAGCTTCCCGGGACAGGGGGCAGATGAAAAACTGTTTTTT
TRBJ2-7,TRBV4-2,NA,TRBD2,CASGQEASGIYEQYF,TGTGCCAGCGGCCAAGAAGCTAGCGGGATCTACGAGCAGTACTTC
TRBJ2-1,TRBV10-3,NA,NA,CAISEISSEQFF,TGTGCCATCAGTGAAATTAGTAGTGAGCAGTTCTTC
TRBJ1-5,TRBV6-5,few,NA,CASSYSERFEPQHF,TGTGCCAGCAGTTACTCGGAGAGGTTTGAGCCCCAGCATTTT
TRBJ2-3,TRBV11-2,NA,NA,CASSLLLQGTDTQYF,TGTGCCAGCAGCTTACTCCTCCAGGGGACAGATACGCAGTATTTT
TRBJ2-5,TRBV11-3,NA,TRBD1,CASSTTGAAGETQYF,TGTGCCAGCAGTACCACAGGGGCGGCCGGAGAGACCCAGTACTTC
TRBJ2-1,TRBV27,NA,NA,CASSLRGGHYNEQFF,TGTGCCAGCAGCCTCCGGGGCGGCCACTACAATGAGCAGTTCTTC
TRBJ2-2,TRBV7-9,NA,NA,CASSLVDYSPSELFF,TGTGCCAGCAGCTTAGTTGACTACTCCCCATCGGAGCTGTTTTTT
TRBJ1-1,TRBV2,few,TRBD1,CASPDRTTEAFF,TGTGCCAGTCCGGACAGGACGACTGAAGCTTTCTTT
TRBJ2-1,TRBV5-1,NA,TRBD2,CASSFRGSGSDNEQFF,TGCGCCAGCAGCTTCCGCGGTAGCGGGAGCGACAATGAGCAGTTCTTC
TRBJ1-2,TRBV27,NA,NA,CASSPGTGLVYGYTF,TGTGCCAGCAGTCCGGGTACAGGGCTGGTCTATGGCTACACCTTC
TRBJ2-7,TRBV5-1,NA,NA,CASSLTPGTDSYEQYF,TGCGCCAGCAGCTTGACGCCCGGGACGGATTCCTACGAGCAGTACTTC
TRBJ1-5,TRBV6-1,NA,TRBD1,CASDLGQGHNQPQHF,TGTGCCAGCGACTTAGGACAGGGACACAATCAGCCCCAGCATTTT
TRBJ2-6,TRBV5-6,NA,TRBD1,CASSSQGSGANVLTF,TGTGCCAGCAGCTCACAGGGGTCTGGGGCCAACGTCCTGACTTTC
TRBJ2-1,TRBV14,NA,TRBD2,CASSQRGLAGGDEQFF,TGTGCCAGCAGTCAGAGGGGACTAGCGGGAGGGGATGAGCAGTTCTTC
TRBJ1-2,TRBV6-1,NA,TRBD1,CASSETTGGLYGYTF,TGTGCCAGCAGTGAAACGACAGGGGGACTCTATGGCTACACCTTC
TRBJ1-3,TRBV5-1,few,NA,CASSSGFGDSGNTIYF,TGCGCCAGCAGCTCGGGATTTGGGGACTCTGGAAACACCATATATTTT
TRBJ1-2,TRBV5-1,NA,TRBD1,CASSGNRGRQYGYTF,TGCGCCAGCAGCGGAAACAGGGGGCGACAGTATGGCTACACCTTC
TRBJ1-5,TRBV7-8,NA,NA,CASSLDPHSNQPQHF,TGTGCCAGCAGCCTCGACCCCCATAGCAATCAGCCCCAGCATTTT
TRBJ2-7,TRBV9,NA,NA,CASSVGPEDYEQYF,TGTGCCAGCAGCGTCGGGCCAGAGGACTACGAGCAGTACTTC